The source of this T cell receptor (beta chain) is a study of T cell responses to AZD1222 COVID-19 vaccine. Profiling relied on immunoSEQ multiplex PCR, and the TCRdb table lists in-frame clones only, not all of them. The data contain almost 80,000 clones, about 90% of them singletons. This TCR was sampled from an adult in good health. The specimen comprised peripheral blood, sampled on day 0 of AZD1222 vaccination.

The CDR3, as DNA: TGTGCCAGCAGTGACAGGGGGTTACTCACAGATACGCAGTATTTT. Encoded protein: CASSDRGLLTDTQYF. V gene TRBV6-2 or TRBV6-3 combines with J gene TRBJ2-3; 9 positions match TRBD1. This CDR3 contains 15 residues. V was clipped by 5 bases and J by 2 bases; unmatched bases: 5. CDR1 is MNHEY and CDR2 is SVGEGT in the germline V gene.